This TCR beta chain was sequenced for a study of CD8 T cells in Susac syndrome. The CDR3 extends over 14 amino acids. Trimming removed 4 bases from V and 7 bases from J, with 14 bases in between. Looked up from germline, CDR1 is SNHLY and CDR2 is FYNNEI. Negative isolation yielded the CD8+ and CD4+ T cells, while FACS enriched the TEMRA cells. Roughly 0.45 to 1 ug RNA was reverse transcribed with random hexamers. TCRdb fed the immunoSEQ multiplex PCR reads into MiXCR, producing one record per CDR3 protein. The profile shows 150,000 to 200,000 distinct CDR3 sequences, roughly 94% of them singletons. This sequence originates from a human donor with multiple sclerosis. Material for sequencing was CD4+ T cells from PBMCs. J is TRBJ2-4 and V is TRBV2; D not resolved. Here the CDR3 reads CASSGTNPGNIQYF. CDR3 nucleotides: TGTGCCAGCAGTGGAACCAACCCTGGGAACATTCAGTACTTC.